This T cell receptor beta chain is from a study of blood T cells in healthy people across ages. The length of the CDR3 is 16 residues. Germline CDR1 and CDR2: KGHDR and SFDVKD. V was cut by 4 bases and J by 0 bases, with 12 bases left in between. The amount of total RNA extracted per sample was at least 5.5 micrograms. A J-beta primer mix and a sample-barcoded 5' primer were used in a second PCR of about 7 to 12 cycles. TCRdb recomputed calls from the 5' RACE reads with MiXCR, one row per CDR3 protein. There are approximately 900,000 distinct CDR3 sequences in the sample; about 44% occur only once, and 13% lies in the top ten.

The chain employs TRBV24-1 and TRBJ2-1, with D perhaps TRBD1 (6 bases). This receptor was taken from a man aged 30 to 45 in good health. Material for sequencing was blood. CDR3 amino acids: CATSEWTVNSYNEQFF. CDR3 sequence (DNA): TGTGCCACCAGTGAATGGACAGTGAACTCCTACAATGAGCAGTTCTTC.